This TCR beta chain derives from a study of beta chain features in type 1 diabetes. Across the study: The examined sorted cells totaled 107,917,701 across samples. Study-wide results and limits: Cells expressing TCR highly could be over-represented by cDNA sequencing. People with Type 1 diabetes carried modestly yet significantly shorter TCRB CDR3s in all four CD4+ subsets. Insertion counts at VDJ junctions were lower in type 1 diabetes patients, who also showed more deletions there.

The whole isolated RNA underwent reverse transcription, so sequencing captured expressed TCRB transcripts. The repertoire was sequenced with immunoSEQ multiplex PCR; TCRdb's copy has only in-frame clones and lacks some. Of 200,000 to 300,000 clones detected, 11% to 15% appear once; the ten largest clones hold 0.015% to 0.02%. Germline V lookup: CDR1 ENHRY, CDR2 SYGVKD. The germline V and J ends were trimmed by 6 bases and 1 base, with 12 bases remaining between them. The CDR3 runs to 14 residues. This clone was seen a handful of times. What it recognizes is unknown. Every donor had blood drawn once into heparin, approximately 120 mL on average.

The TCR comes from a young man with type 1 diabetes. V gene TRBV10-3 combines with J gene TRBJ2-5; D may be TRBD1 (6 bases). The sequencing input was naive CD4+ T cells from blood. The CDR3 reads CAISRTVSQETQYF. CDR3 coding DNA: TGTGCCATCAGCAGGACAGTTTCCCAAGAGACCCAGTACTTC.